This TCR beta chain was recorded in a study of regulatory T cells in long-lasting Graves disease. Study results and caveats: Persistent disease samples used TRBV28, TRBJ1-2 and TRBJ2-5 preferentially.

As regards this clonotype: Its antigen remains unknown.

As to time point: persistent/refractory GD, antithyroid drugs over 5 years with positive TRAb. RNA extracted from PBMCs served as the sequencing template. With iRepertoire HTBI primers and Arm-PCR of CDR3 regions, TCR beta libraries were built. Original handling: Across samples, roughly 64 TRBV and some 15 TRBJ segments were found. TCRdb processed the multiplex PCR reads anew with MiXCR; each CDR3 protein has one entry. These V and J calls derive from TCRdb rather than the authors' analysis. The sample comprises 400,000 or so distinct CDR3 sequences, about a quarter of which are singletons, and around 26% rests with the top ten. This CDR3 has 17 amino acids. Trimming took 2 bases from V and 2 from J; bases not matched to a gene: 8. CDR1 is KGHDR and CDR2 is SFDVKD in the germline V gene.

The rearrangement joins TRBV24-1 to TRBJ1-2, with 9 bases fitting TRBD1. Sequenced here: peripheral blood mononuclear cells (PBMCs), sampled when the disease was refractory, from a patient treated with antithyroid drugs. This sequence originates from a female donor with Graves disease. CDR3 in amino acids: CATSDSGTGLVNYGYTF. The CDR3 DNA reads TGTGCCACCAGTGATTCCGGGACAGGGTTAGTCAACTATGGCTACACCTTC.